This TCR beta chain was sequenced during a study of blood T cell repertoires in COVID-19. The table came from immunoSEQ multiplex PCR; TCRdb's copy has only in-frame clones and leaves some out. The sample contains some 100,000 clones, about 90% of which appear only once. Losses at the gene ends were 1 base for V and 5 bases for J; bases not matched to a gene: 8. The germline V gene has CDR1 SGHTA and CDR2 FQGTGA. There are 17 residues in the CDR3. The TCR sequence derives from a human donor in a cohort sampled during active COVID-19. The sequenced sample was peripheral blood. The gene calls are TRBV7-3 and TRBJ1-4; the match to TRBD1 covers 9 bases. CDR3: CASSLKGDRAVNEKLFF. In nucleotides, the CDR3 is TGTGCCAGCAGCTTAAAGGGGGACAGGGCTGTAAATGAAAAACTGTTTTTT.